The 19 T cell receptor beta chains below come from one sample, sequenced in a study of blood T cell repertoires in COVID-19. Measured with immunoSEQ multiplex PCR; TCRdb has only the in-frame clones, and not every one. Of tens of thousands of clones listed, roughly 87% are singletons. The sample was peripheral blood. Receptors were obtained from a man between 60 and 70 years old with acute or convalescent COVID-19.

V is TRBV6-6 and J is TRBJ1-5, with D possibly TRBD1 on 5 matching bases. This CDR3 has 14 residues. V lost 5 bases and J lost 4, with 12 bases in between. Germline-derived CDR1 and CDR2 are MNHNY and SVGAGI (reference sequence). The CDR3 reads CASSHPAGNQPQHF. CDR3 bases: TGTGCCAGCAGTCACCCGGCAGGGAATCAGCCCCAGCATTTT.

The V gene is TRBV21-1, the J gene TRBJ2-1; the table's D call, TRBD2, was not checked against the DNA. TRBV21-1 is recorded as a pseudogene. CDR3 length: 15 residues. Here the CDR3 DNA reads TGTGCCAGCAGCAAAGTAGGAGGGGTCAACAATGAGCAGTTCTTC. Amino acids: CASSKVGGVNNEQFF.

The chain recombines TRBV5-4 with TRBJ2-3, with 10 bases lining up with TRBD2. The CDR3 is 15 amino acids. V shed 4 bases and J 2 bases; nucleotides not matched to a gene: 4. Germline CDR1 is SGHNT and CDR2 is YYREEE (reference sequence). The CDR3 sequence is CASSRGTSATDTQYF. The CDR3 DNA is TGTGCCAGCAGCCGAGGGACTAGCGCCACAGATACGCAGTATTTT.

The chain is built from TRBV2 and TRBJ1-1; D gene uncertain. V lost 5 bases and J 2 bases, leaving 3 bases between the germline ends. Per the germline V gene, CDR1 is SNHLY and CDR2 is FYNNEI. CDR3 length equals 11 residues. The CDR3 DNA reads TGTGCCAGCAGTCTTAACACTGAAGCTTTCTTT. Its translation: CASSLNTEAFF.

This clone was detected once. DNA for the CDR3: TGTGCCAGCAGCTCCCTTGCGACAGGAGACTTCTCTGGAAACACCATATATTTT. It codes for CASSSLATGDFSGNTIYF. The chain links TRBV7-6 to TRBJ1-3; the D gene is possibly TRBD1 (6 bases). V was shortened by 4 bases and J by 0 bases, with 19 bases between the two germline ends. The CDR3 covers 18 residues. Germline V lookup: CDR1 SGHVS, CDR2 FNYEAQ.

This rearrangement joins TRBV13 to TRBJ2-3, with 12 bases matching TRBD2. Germline trimming cut 4 bases from V and 4 bases from J; bases unmatched to any gene: 6. Germline lookup yields CDR1 PRHDT and CDR2 FYEKMQ (reference sequence). CDR3 length: 16 amino acids. The CDR3 bases are TGTGCCAGCAGCTCCCCGACTAGCGGGGGTCCAGATACGCAGTATTTT. It yields the protein CASSSPTSGGPDTQYF.

This clone showed up just once. V and J are TRBV18 and TRBJ1-4, with 8 bases aligning to TRBD1. Germline CDR1 reads KGHSH; CDR2 reads LQKENI. V was clipped by 1 base and J by 4 bases; unmatched bases: 5. There are 16 residues in the CDR3. CDR3 sequence: CASSPLRGRGNEKLFF. The CDR3 bases are TGTGCCAGCTCACCACTCAGGGGGCGCGGTAATGAAAAACTGTTTTTT.

V gene TRBV11-3 combines with J gene TRBJ1-3; no reliable D call. V was shortened by 6 bases and J by 0 bases, with 9 bases between the two germline ends. Germline values: CDR1 SGHNT, CDR2 YENEEA. The CDR3 is made up of 14 amino acids. CDR3 in DNA: TGTGCCAGCAGTATTGGAGCCTCTGGAAACACCATATATTTT. Translating gives CASSIGASGNTIYF.

V usage is TRBV6-2 or TRBV6-3 and J usage is TRBJ1-6; D ambiguous. Germline V gene data show CDR1 as MNHEY and CDR2 as SVGEGT. The ends were cut back, 6 bases at V and 14 bases at J, with 26 bases in the middle. CDR3 size: 16 residues. CDR3 nucleotides: TGTGCCAGCAGCCCAAGCACGAGTATCTTCGATATTTCCCTCCACTTT. Its protein product is CASSPSTSIFDISLHF.

V and J are TRBV3-1 (or the pseudogene TRBV3-2) and TRBJ2-2; 10 bases align to TRBD2. CDR3 length: 16 residues. The germline V gene encodes CDR1 LGHDT and CDR2 YNNKEL (reference sequence). The ends lost 4 bases at V and 2 bases at J; junction bases unmatched: 4. The CDR3 bases are TGTGCCAGCAGCCCCCGGACTAGCGGAAACACCGGGGAGCTGTTTTTT. Its translation: CASSPRTSGNTGELFF.

The gene calls are TRBV6-1 and TRBJ2-3; 12 nucleotides agree with TRBD2. V shed 4 bases, J shed 0 bases, and the junction held 2 bases outside the gene matches. The germline V gene has CDR1 MNHNS and CDR2 SASEGT. The CDR3 is 16 residues long. The CDR3 bases are TGTGCCAGCAGTGCCCTAGCGGGGGGGAGCACAGATACGCAGTATTTT. Translating it yields CASSALAGGSTDTQYF.

J is TRBJ2-5 and V is TRBV19, with 8 bases that match TRBD2. The V segment lost 4 bases and the J segment 4 bases; nucleotides outside the gene matches: 5. The germline V gene encodes CDR1 LNHDA and CDR2 SQIVND (reference sequence). This CDR3 spans 14 amino acids. The CDR3 bases are TGTGCCAGTAGTAAGGGACTAGTTGGAGAGACCCAGTACTTC. Translated, it gives CASSKGLVGETQYF.

The DNA of the CDR3 is TGTGCCAGCAGTGGTAGCGGGGGCTCCTACAATGAGCAGTTCTTC. Encoded protein: CASSGSGGSYNEQFF. The chain joins TRBV25-1 to TRBJ2-1; the match to TRBD2 covers 9 bases. CDR1 is MGHDK, CDR2 SYGVNS, per germline. After removal of 4 bases from V and 0 bases from J, the junction contained 1 base not matched to a gene. The CDR3 is 15 amino acids. Full variable domain (rest looked up from reference TRBV25-1 and TRBJ2-1): EADIYQTPRYLVIGTGKKITLECSQTMGHDKMYWYQQDPGMELHLIHYSYGVNSTEKGDLSSESTVSRIRTEHFPLTLESARPSHTSQYLCASSGSGGSYNEQFFGPGTRLTVL.

V is TRBV4-2 and J is TRBJ2-2; the match to TRBD2 covers 12 bases. There are 18 residues in the CDR3. Germline assignment: CDR1 LGHNA and CDR2 YNFKEQ. V was clipped by 1 base and J by 4 bases; unmatched bases: 7. As DNA, the CDR3 is TGTGCCAGCAGCCAAGGAGGTCTAGCGGGAGGGGGCACCGGGGAGCTGTTTTTT. It codes for CASSQGGLAGGGTGELFF.

The chain is built from TRBV5-1 and TRBJ1-1; 8 nucleotides line up with TRBD1. CDR1 is SGHRS, CDR2 YFSETQ, per germline. The CDR3 totals 14 residues. V was pared by 4 bases and J by 7 bases, with 9 bases of the junction left unmatched. CDR3 sequence: CASSRGQGTGEAFF. CDR3 nucleotide sequence: TGCGCCAGCAGCCGAGGACAGGGTACGGGTGAAGCTTTCTTT. Looking up the rest from reference TRBV5-1 and TRBJ1-1 gives the full variable domain: KAGVTQTPRYLIKTRGQQVTLSCSPISGHRSVSWYQQTPGQGLQFLFEYFSETQRNKGNFPGRFSGRQFSNSRSEMNVSTLELGDSALYLCASSRGQGTGEAFFGQGTRLTVV.

There are a few counts of this clone. J is TRBJ2-5 and V is TRBV2, with 11 bases that match TRBD2. This CDR3 is built from 18 residues. V dropped 7 bases and J dropped 5; count of bases not matched to a gene: 18. Germline V gene sequence: CDR1 SNHLY, CDR2 FYNNEI. The CDR3 bases are TGTGCCAGCATCGGGCTAGCGGGAGGTGGAACATTCGGGGAGACCCAGTACTTC. It translates to CASIGLAGGGTFGETQYF.

CDR3 sequence (DNA): TGTGCCAGCAGTTGGTTGCCGGGCCTTGGGGCCGGTGAGCAGTTCTTC. As protein: CASSWLPGLGAGEQFF. This chain uses TRBV7-3 with TRBJ2-1; weak D call: TRBD1 (5 bases). Germline CDR1 and CDR2: SGHTA and FQGTGA. The V end lost 6 bases, the J end lost 9 bases, and 24 bases lay between the germline ends. The CDR3 is made up of 16 amino acids.

The J gene is TRBJ1-6, the V gene TRBV5-6; 10 bases agree with TRBD1. Germline loops: CDR1 SGHDT, CDR2 YYEEEE. With 3 bases clipped from V and 8 bases from J, the junction kept 8 bases outside the gene matches. The CDR3 totals 16 residues. This CDR3 is CASSSTRDRGHSPLHF. The CDR3 nucleotides read TGTGCCAGCAGCTCTACCCGGGACAGGGGACATTCACCCCTCCACTTT.

As DNA, the CDR3 is TGCGCCAGCAGCCCGGGACAGGTCGGGGGTAACACTGAAGCTTTCTTT. Protein: CASSPGQVGGNTEAFF. The chain uses TRBV5-1 and TRBJ1-1, with 8 bases matching TRBD1. The ends lost 4 bases at V and 2 bases at J; junction bases unmatched: 10. In germline, CDR1 is SGHRS, CDR2 YFSETQ. The CDR3 loop spans 16 amino acids.